The T cell receptor beta chain under discussion was sequenced for a study of regulatory T cells in long-lasting Graves disease. Time point given: persistent/refractory GD, antithyroid drugs over 5 years with positive TRAb. RNA isolated from PBMCs was used to make the TCR library. Guidelines of the American Thyroid Association were used to diagnose Graves' disease. Germline CDR1 is MNHEY and CDR2 is SVGAGI. There are 16 residues in the CDR3. The germline V and J ends were trimmed by 3 bases and 1 base, with 12 bases remaining between them. To make TCR beta libraries, researchers used iRepertoire HTBI primers and Arm-PCR of CDR3 regions. MiXCR was run by TCRdb on the multiplex PCR reads, yielding one entry per CDR3 protein. The table lists more than 300,000 distinct CDR3 sequences, 15% to 20% of them singletons.

The sample consisted of peripheral blood mononuclear cells (PBMCs), taken when the disease was refractory, from a patient treated with antithyroid drugs. The source of this sequence is a female donor with Graves disease. The V gene is TRBV6-5, the J gene TRBJ2-2, with D perhaps matching TRBD2 (5 bases). The CDR3 DNA reads as TGTGCCAGCAGTTATGTAGGCGGAGGGAACACCGGGGAGCTGTTTTTT. Translated: CASSYVGGGNTGELFF.